A selection of T cell receptor beta chains follows, all from one sample in a study of T-cell reconstitution after alpha-beta-depleted transplantation in children. TCRdb redid the calling of the PCR reads with MiXCR, one entry per CDR3 protein. The sample comprises some 300,000 distinct CDR3 sequences, over 9% of which are singletons, and 7.5% rests with the top ten. The specimen comprised PBMCs, sampled before TCRalphabeta/CD19-depleted stem cell transplant. The receptor source for this set is a boy under two years old with acute myeloid leukemia, due to receive a stem cell transplant. Each CDR3 is given with its conserved first and last residue. The D gene is left open where the match is weak. A row's size may be missing; if present it is once, few, many or a size class.

>-|TRBJ2-1|few|15|TRBV7-3
CASSFRAGYYNEQFF
TGTGCCAGCAGCTTCCGGGCGGGGTACTACAATGAGCAGTTCTTC
>-|TRBJ2-7|many|13|TRBV29-1
CSVGTLLSYEQYF
TGCAGCGTTGGTACGTTGTTATCCTACGAGCAGTACTTC
>-|TRBJ2-3|many|15|TRBV12-3/TRBV12-4
CASSFPGPILDTQYF
TGTGCCAGCAGTTTTCCGGGCCCCATCCTAGATACGCAGTATTTT
>-|TRBJ2-5|many|13|TRBV10-3
CAISERGEETQYF
TGTGCCATCAGTGAAAGGGGGGAAGAGACCCAGTACTTC
>TRBD2|TRBJ2-1|-|15|TRBV28
CASTGGATSGGRQFF
TGTGCCAGCACCGGAGGGGCTACTAGCGGGGGGCGGCAGTTCTTC
>-|TRBJ2-7|-|13|TRBV2
CASSSQGLGEQYF
TGTGCCAGCAGTTCTCAGGGTCTGGGGGAGCAGTACTTC
>-|TRBJ2-3|many|15|TRBV24-1
CATSELAAPTDTQYF
TGTGCCACCAGTGAGTTAGCGGCTCCAACAGATACGCAGTATTTT
>TRBD1|TRBJ1-1|many|14|TRBV28
CASSLMTGWTEAFF
TGTGCCAGCAGTTTAATGACAGGGTGGACTGAAGCTTTCTTT
>-|TRBJ2-5|many|13|TRBV12-3/TRBV12-4
CASSLGTPETQYF
TGTGCCAGCAGTTTGGGGACGCCAGAGACCCAGTACTTC
>-|TRBJ1-4|many|15|TRBV11-2
CASSPRAPSNEKLFF
TGTGCCAGCAGCCCCCGGGCCCCGTCTAATGAAAAACTGTTTTTT
>-|TRBJ2-5|many|13|TRBV12-3/TRBV12-4
CASSFFRLETQYF
TGTGCCAGCAGTTTTTTCAGGTTGGAGACCCAGTACTTC
>TRBD2|TRBJ2-1|-|14|TRBV27
CASSGLAGVFEQFF
TGTGCCAGCAGCGGACTAGCGGGGGTTTTTGAGCAGTTCTTC
>-|TRBJ2-5|many|12|TRBV29-1
CSVRQVQETQYF
TGCAGCGTTCGACAGGTTCAAGAGACCCAGTACTTC
>TRBD2|TRBJ2-1|few|17|TRBV7-9
CASSLALTSGGANEQFF
TGTGCCAGCAGCCTCGCCCTGACTAGCGGGGGGGCCAATGAGCAGTTCTTC
>-|TRBJ2-7|-|11|TRBV20-1
CSVRGAYEQYF
TGCAGTGTCCGCGGGGCCTACGAGCAGTACTTC
>TRBD1|TRBJ1-4|few|13|TRBV29-1
CSATTGGSEKLFF
TGCAGCGCTACGACAGGGGGTAGTGAAAAACTGTTTTTT
>-|TRBJ2-3|-|16|TRBV4-2
CARSPGGMWSTDTQYF
TGTGCCAGGAGCCCCGGGGGAATGTGGAGCACAGATACGCAGTATTTT
>TRBD1|TRBJ2-3|many|13|TRBV20-1
CSASRGPTDTQYF
TGCAGTGCTAGTAGGGGGCCGACAGATACGCAGTATTTT
>-|TRBJ1-6|-|18|TRBV6-5
CASSYSLGRGDYNSPLHF
TGTGCCAGCAGTTACTCCCTCGGCAGGGGAGACTATAATTCACCCCTCCACTTT
>-|TRBJ1-2|many|12|TRBV18
CASSRDTYGYTF
TGTGCCAGCTCCCGGGACACCTATGGCTACACCTTC
>TRBD1|TRBJ2-7|many|12|TRBV24-1
CAPGQGGNEQYF
TGTGCCCCCGGACAGGGGGGTAACGAGCAGTACTTC
>-|TRBJ2-7|-|14|TRBV7-9
CASSKDYHPYEQYF
TGTGCCAGCAGCAAGGACTACCACCCCTACGAGCAGTACTTC
>-|TRBJ2-3|many|13|TRBV27
CASRLSPFDTQYF
TGTGCCAGCAGGTTATCACCCTTCGATACGCAGTATTTT
>-|TRBJ1-2|many|15|TRBV28
CASSFHAVPVYGYTF
TGTGCCAGCAGTTTCCACGCCGTCCCAGTCTATGGCTACACCTTC
>TRBD2|TRBJ2-1|-|15|TRBV29-1
CRVDTSANSYNEQFF
TGCAGGGTTGATACTAGCGCGAACTCCTACAATGAGCAGTTCTTC
>-|TRBJ2-7|many|13|TRBV7-3
CASSPTGRNEQYF
TGTGCCAGCAGCCCGACAGGGAGGAACGAGCAGTACTTC
>TRBD2|TRBJ2-1|few|16|TRBV10-3
CAISESVAGGQNEQFF
TGTGCCATCAGTGAGTCGGTTGCGGGGGGTCAAAATGAGCAGTTCTTC
>-|TRBJ2-1|many|12|TRBV7-3
CASGAHYNEQFF
TGTGCCAGCGGGGCTCACTACAATGAGCAGTTCTTC
>TRBD2|TRBJ2-5|many|16|TRBV12-3/TRBV12-4
CASSLAGTSGRKTQYF
TGTGCCAGCAGTTTAGCGGGGACTAGCGGGAGAAAGACCCAGTACTTC
>TRBD1|TRBJ1-5|many|14|TRBV12-3/TRBV12-4
CASSPGTGKQPQHF
TGTGCCAGCAGTCCCGGGACAGGGAAGCAGCCCCAGCATTTT
>-|TRBJ2-7|many|16|TRBV6-2/TRBV6-3
CASSYGGTVVSYEQYF
TGTGCCAGCAGTTACGGGGGGACAGTTGTCTCCTACGAGCAGTACTTC
>TRBD1|TRBJ1-6|many|16|TRBV14
CASSRWTGGADSPLHF
TGTGCCAGCAGCCGCTGGACAGGGGGCGCGGATTCACCCCTCCACTTT
>TRBD1|TRBJ2-6|many|18|TRBV2
CASNRRGQDLSGANVLTF
TGTGCCAGCAACCGAAGGGGACAGGACCTCTCTGGGGCCAACGTCCTGACTTTC
>-|TRBJ2-5|many|12|TRBV14
CASSQVQETQYF
TGTGCCAGCAGCCAAGTCCAAGAGACCCAGTACTTC
>TRBD2|TRBJ2-1|many|15|TRBV28
CGHRRSGGIYNEQFF
TGTGGTCATCGGCGTAGCGGGGGGATTTACAATGAGCAGTTCTTC
>TRBD1|TRBJ2-4|-|14|TRBV6-2/TRBV6-3
CASSYIPQGNIQYF
TGTGCCAGCAGTTATATCCCACAGGGGAACATTCAGTACTTC
>-|TRBJ2-7|few|13|TRBV19
CASSRVHLVEQYF
TGTGCCAGTAGTAGGGTCCACCTGGTAGAGCAGTACTTC
>-|TRBJ1-1|many|13|TRBV12-3/TRBV12-4
CASSLLGVTEAFF
TGTGCCAGCAGTCTACTGGGGGTAACTGAAGCTTTCTTT
>-|TRBJ2-3|many|16|TRBV5-1
CASSLVRGTGTDTQYF
TGCGCCAGCAGCTTGGTTCGGGGCACGGGCACAGATACGCAGTATTTT
>TRBD1|TRBJ2-7|many|15|TRBV7-2
CASSLARTGSYEQYF
TGTGCCAGCAGCTTAGCCAGGACAGGGTCCTACGAGCAGTACTTC
>TRBD1|TRBJ2-7|-|15|TRBV7-2
CASSFPGQGVYEQYF
TGTGCCAGCAGCTTCCCGGGACAGGGGGTTTACGAGCAGTACTTC
>-|TRBJ2-1|few|14|TRBV4-3
CASSQDPGLREQFF
TGCGCCAGCAGCCAAGACCCAGGGCTTAGGGAGCAGTTCTTC
>-|TRBJ2-1|many|13|TRBV5-1
CASLSPRGNEQFF
TGCGCCAGCCTGAGCCCCCGAGGGAATGAGCAGTTCTTC
>-|TRBJ2-1|-|13|TRBV7-2
CASSFTTYNEQFF
TGTGCCAGCAGCTTTACAACCTACAATGAGCAGTTCTTC
>-|TRBJ2-7|many|17|TRBV20-1
CSARDLVWVARPYEQYF
TGCAGTGCTAGAGATTTAGTTTGGGTAGCGCGACCCTACGAGCAGTACTTC